This TCR beta chain was sequenced during a study of early stage breast cancer tumors (dated by TCRdb to between 2016 and 2019). Background on the whole study: Of the roughly 17 invasive breast tumors, more than 9 were found to be estrogen receptor-positive, progesterone receptor-positive and HER2-negative. The samples as a whole yielded 2 million to 3 million detected templates, corresponding to some 1 million unique clonotypes. About 70% of the 12 ER+/PR+/HER2- tumors were invasive ductal carcinomas, while the other four were invasive lobular carcinomas. A read coverage of roughly 10-fold per sample was achieved on average.

The study profiled bulk TCR beta-chain repertoires in matched peripheral blood, tumor and adjacent normal breast tissue taken from approximately 15 patients with early-stage breast cancer. Before surgery, about 5-10 mL of whole blood was collected into EDTA tubes and then processed within 2 hours. Peripheral blood mononuclear cells were isolated by Ficoll-Paque centrifugation in SepMate-50 tubes. For storage in liquid nitrogen, PBMCs were cryopreserved as aliquots of about 1.9 to 4 million cells in roughly 90% FBS with roughly 10% DMSO. The Qiagen AllPrep DNA/RNA Mini kit was used for genomic DNA extraction. Two independent genomic DNA replicates were amplified for each sample, with approximately 0.5 ug used for blood and around 1.5 ug for tumor or normal breast. TCRB sequencing of genomic DNA was carried out with the ImmunoSeq Intro kit according to the manufacturer's instructions. Multiplex PCR ran roughly 30 cycles with proprietary primers and spike-in control sequences for absolute quantification. Single-end 150-bp reads were used to sequence an 87-bp fragment covering the CDR3 and the flanking V and J genes. Each lane of an Illumina MiSeq using version 3.0 chemistry carried seven multiplexed samples, with two replicates per sample. The paper's data handling went like this. Raw data were processed by the vendor's proprietary pipeline, with both replicates merged into one result per sample. To define clonotypes, the study grouped productive rearrangements that shared the V-gene family, CDR3 amino acid sequence and J-gene segment. To compute clonality, the normalized Shannon entropy (Pielou evenness) of TCRB abundances was subtracted from 1. To estimate T cell density, the total number of templates was divided by the number of input cells, which was inferred from the amount of DNA input. Recon, run with its default parameters, was used to estimate overall repertoire diversity and clonality. Clonotypes with over 0.1% abundance in tumor and at least 32-fold higher abundance in tumor than in normal breast were defined as tumor-enriched. Sourced from immuneACCESS, this table was stored by TCRdb with only in-frame sequences that have V and J called. A share of the clones is absent; for the studies checked, an unresolved V gene accounts for under half, and the remainder has no known explanation. The DNA was the basis for D and trimming; V, J and clone size are from that table. The sample contains 30,000 to 40,000 clones, approximately 74% of them found a single time. About 7% of the sample is taken by the ten largest.

The germline V gene encodes CDR1 SEHNR and CDR2 FQNEAQ (reference sequence). V trim: 5 bases; J trim: 3 bases; unmatched bases: 8. The CDR3 spans 15 residues, from the cysteine through the phenylalanine. Solely the CDR3 DNA is kept, with 45 bases framed from the first base. Study-wide conclusions, independent of this receptor: Tumors showed approximately 2.4-fold higher T cell density and higher clonality than adjacent normal breast tissue. Bulk genomic DNA sequencing of unsorted cells missed chain pairing and functional markers such as CD4, CD8 and FOXP3. Greater similarity was observed between blood and normal breast repertoires than between blood and tumor repertoires, and tumor was distinguished from normal in about 90% of the 16 patients when each tissue was compared with blood. Because the cohort was small, a breakdown by tumor subtype could not be done. Enriched TCRB sequences shared across patients were found to be mostly commonly generated sequences that were unlikely to play an important role in the tumor microenvironment.

A note on this clone: The clone's antigen remains unknown. No much larger clone exists at a distance of one base, and base qualities are not known.

This receptor was taken from a person in their 60s with breast cancer. Sample: blood. The chain is assembled from TRBV7-9 and TRBJ2-3; 7 central bases correspond to TRBD1. CDR3 reads: CASSPRGGLTDTQYF. The sequence in DNA is TGTGCCAGCAGCCCCCGAGGGGGCTTAACAGATACGCAGTATTTT.